The rows below give T cell receptor beta chains drawn from one sample of a study of HIV-infected children after antiretroviral therapy interruption. MiXCR, run by TCRdb on the 3' RACE reads, gives a single entry per CDR3 protein. The sample records about 83,000 distinct CDR3 sequences, under 8% being singletons. Sequences were derived from CD45RA+ CD4+ T cells from PBMCs, pooled from several time points, sampled from a donor given antiretroviral therapy, either interrupted or continuous. The receptor source for this set is a pool of human donors with HIV. Each CDR3 is given with its conserved first and last residue. A D gene is named only where the DNA matches it firmly. Rows give clone size only sometimes, using once, few, many, or a class for an expanded clone.

V,size,D,J,DNA,CDR3
TRBV18,many,.,TRBJ2-6,TGTGCCAGCTCACCACTTCCCAGGGCTAATCCTGGGGCCAACGTCCTGACTTTC,CASSPLPRANPGANVLTF
TRBV2,many,TRBD2,TRBJ2-1,TGTGCCAGCAGTTCGGGACTAGCGGGGGTAGCCTACAATGAGCAGTTCTTC,CASSSGLAGVAYNEQFF
TRBV5-1,many,.,TRBJ1-2,TGCGCCAGCAGCTTCCGGACTTCCAAGGAGAGCTACACCTTC,CASSFRTSKESYTF
TRBV20-1,many,TRBD1,TRBJ2-7,TGCAGTGCTAGAGGGGTCGGAGGGACAGGGCCCTACGAGCAGTACTTC,CSARGVGGTGPYEQYF
TRBV4-3,few,.,TRBJ1-2,TGCGCCAGCAGCCAAGGCGAATCGAACTATGGCTACACCTTC,CASSQGESNYGYTF
TRBV12-3/TRBV12-4,many,.,TRBJ2-1,TGTGCCAGCAGTTTCGACAGCCCCCTCTACAATGAGCAGTTCTTC,CASSFDSPLYNEQFF
TRBV7-3,.,TRBD2,TRBJ2-1,TGTGCCAGCAGCTTAAATAGCCCTGGCCTAGCGGTGTTAAAACGGTTCTTC,CASSLNSPGLAVLKRFF
TRBV2,few,.,TRBJ1-1,TGTGCCAGCAGTGAAGCCGTTTCTTCTGAAGCTTTCTTT,CASSEAVSSEAFF
TRBV20-1,many,TRBD1,TRBJ1-2,TGCAGTGCTAGAAACCACAGGGGGGATCATGGCTACACCTTC,CSARNHRGDHGYTF
TRBV19,.,TRBD1,TRBJ1-2,TGTGCCAGTACCTCTCCACAGGGGGCCTCTGGCTACACCTTC,CASTSPQGASGYTF
TRBV19,many,.,TRBJ1-1,TGTGCCAGTAGTATGATGGAGGGGGCTGAAGCTTTCTTT,CASSMMEGAEAFF
TRBV21-1,many,.,TRBJ2-7,TGTGCCAGCAGTCTGTCCGGGACTGGGGGGGTCTATGAACAGTACTTC,CASSLSGTGGVYEQYF
TRBV12-3/TRBV12-4,many,.,TRBJ2-1,TGTGCCAGCAGTTTAGCGGCTCTCTACAATGAGCAGTTCTTC,CASSLAALYNEQFF
TRBV6-5,many,.,TRBJ1-2,TGTGCCAGCAGTTACTCGTTTCCAGGGCAGGGCAATGGCTACACCTTC,CASSYSFPGQGNGYTF
TRBV6-5,many,TRBD2,TRBJ2-3,TGTGCCAGCAGTTACGGGAGGGCAGATACGCAGTATTTT,CASSYGRADTQYF
TRBV12-3/TRBV12-4,many,.,TRBJ2-4,TGTGCCAGCAGTTTATCGGGTGGCAAAAACATTCAGTACTTC,CASSLSGGKNIQYF
TRBV6-1,medium-sized,.,TRBJ2-7,TGTGCCAGCTCTCCTTCCTACGAGCAGTACTTC,CASSPSYEQYF
TRBV29-1,many,TRBD2,TRBJ2-3,TGCAGCGCCCAGGGACTAGCGGGAGTGCGCGATACGCAGTATTTT,CSAQGLAGVRDTQYF
TRBV10-3,many,.,TRBJ2-7,TGTGCCATCAGTGAGACTGTCTCGAGCTCCTACGAGCAGTACTTC,CAISETVSSSYEQYF
TRBV21-1,many,.,TRBJ2-7,TGTGCCAGCAGCAACAGAAGGGGACAGGGTGGGCTTTGGGATCTCTACGAGCAGTACTTC,CASSNRRGQGGLWDLYEQYF
TRBV28,many,.,TRBJ2-7,TGTGCCAGCAGTTCAGCGGGACAGGCCTCCTACGAGCAGTACTTC,CASSSAGQASYEQYF
TRBV27,few,.,TRBJ2-7,TGTGCCAGCAGTTTCCGGGGCCGGGCCGAGCAGTACTTC,CASSFRGRAEQYF
TRBV7-9,many,.,TRBJ1-3,TGTGCCAGCAGCTTCGATTTGCCGACCACTGGAAACACCATATATTTT,CASSFDLPTTGNTIYF
TRBV12-3/TRBV12-4,few,TRBD2,TRBJ2-3,TGTGCCAGCAGTCGGACTAGCGGACGCACAGATACGCAGTATTTT,CASSRTSGRTDTQYF
TRBV2,many,.,TRBJ2-1,TGTGCCAGCAGCAGACAGTTGAGCTCCTACAATGAGCAGTTCTTC,CASSRQLSSYNEQFF
TRBV5-1,few,.,TRBJ1-1,TGCGCCAGCAGCTTCGATCGGGGGGGGAACACTGAAGCTTTCTTT,CASSFDRGGNTEAFF